What follows is one T cell receptor (beta chain) and its context. Its antigen remains unknown. Sequenced by immunoSEQ multiplex PCR; TCRdb stores in-frame clones only, minus some. The sample comprises about 150,000 clones, 85% of which are singletons, and around 8% rests with the top ten. The sample originates from a study of T cell responses to AZD1222 COVID-19 vaccine. The CDR3 runs 14 residues. The germline CDR1 and CDR2 sequences are SGHTA and FQGNSA. V was clipped by 4 bases and J by 8 bases, with 14 bases between them. Study results and limitations: White British donors predominated, females outnumbered males, and clonal diversity was possibly underestimated. The study reported that nearly half of spike-specific TCRs target unmutated variant regions.

The gene calls are TRBV7-2 and TRBJ1-4; TRBD1 is a possible D gene (5 bases). This clonotype originated in an adult who received the MenACWY meningococcal vaccine as a control. The material was peripheral blood, obtained 28 days after the second dose of the MenACWY control vaccine. The CDR3 region is CASSSRRQTEKLFF. CDR3 bases: TGTGCCAGCAGCTCCAGAAGACAGACGGAAAAACTGTTTTTT.